The 12 T cell receptor beta chains presented below share a single source sample, sequenced in a study of blood T cell repertoires in COVID-19. Only in-frame clones appear in the TCRdb table, and some are missing; sequencing was by immunoSEQ multiplex PCR. The sample has 65,000 to 75,000 clones, roughly nine tenths seen once. The sequenced sample consisted of peripheral blood. These TCRs come from a woman between 45 and 60 years old with active COVID-19.

In its sample, this clone was seen once. The chain combines TRBV7-8 with TRBJ1-4, with TRBD1 as a possible D gene (6 bases). V was shortened by 0 bases and J by 8 bases, with 7 bases between the two germline ends. Germline V gene data show CDR1 as SGHVS and CDR2 as FQNEAQ. CDR3 size: 13 residues. The CDR3 sequence is CASSLAQGEKLFF. The CDR3, as DNA: TGTGCCAGCAGCTTAGCGCAGGGGGAAAAACTGTTTTTT.

This rearrangement joins TRBV5-4 to TRBJ1-2; maybe TRBD1 (6 bases). Between the trimmed V and J ends, which lost 0 bases and 4 bases, there was a span of 10 bases. The CDR3 extends over 14 amino acids. Germline CDR1 and CDR2: SGHNT and YYREEE (reference sequence). The DNA for the CDR3 is TGTGCCAGCAGCTTGGTTGGGGGCTTCTATGGCTACACCTTC. It encodes CASSLVGGFYGYTF.

This clone has just one count. This chain uses TRBV11-2 with TRBJ2-1; tentatively, D is TRBD1 (5 bases). Between the trimmed V and J ends, which lost 5 bases and 9 bases, there was a span of 11 bases. The germline gives CDR1 SGHAT, CDR2 FQNNGV. This CDR3 is built from 12 residues. CDR3 in amino acids: CASSLLGLEQFF. DNA for the CDR3: TGTGCCAGCAGCCTCCTGGGGCTTGAGCAGTTCTTC.

V is TRBV27 and J is TRBJ2-7; 7 bases are shared with TRBD2. Germline V lookup: CDR1 MNHEY, CDR2 SMNVEV (reference sequence). This CDR3 has 17 residues. Trimming cost V 6 bases and J 0 bases; bases outside gene matches: 14. For the CDR3, the DNA is TGTGCCAGCAGCCGTCAACTACTAGCGTTAAGCTCCTACGAGCAGTACTTC. It yields the protein CASSRQLLALSSYEQYF.

This sequence joins TRBV5-3 and TRBJ1-2, with a possible D match to TRBD1 (6 bases). TRBV5-3 is reported as an ORF; its role is uncertain. V was clipped by 2 bases and J by 5 bases, with 13 bases between them. This CDR3 has 14 residues. CDR3 nucleotide sequence: TGTGCCAGAAGCTTCGCAGGGGAAGGGTATGGCTACACCTTC. Amino acids: CARSFAGEGYGYTF.

This chain connects TRBV28 to TRBJ2-1; 12 nucleotides agree with TRBD2. J lost 3 bases, V lost 3 bases, and 9 bases had no gene match. This CDR3 spans 18 amino acids. Germline V gene sequence: CDR1 MDHEN, CDR2 SYDVKM. The CDR3 DNA is TGTGCCAGCAGTTTCACGCTAGCGGGAGGGAAAATCTACAATGAGCAGTTCTTC. This gives the protein CASSFTLAGGKIYNEQFF.

This chain joins TRBV28 and TRBJ1-4, with D unresolved. Germline V lookup: CDR1 MDHEN, CDR2 SYDVKM. The CDR3 covers 13 residues. V lost 1 base and J 5 bases, leaving 5 bases between the germline ends. In DNA form, the CDR3 reads TGTGCCAGCAGTTTATCGGGAAATGAAAAACTGTTTTTT. It encodes CASSLSGNEKLFF. The complete variable domain, with remaining parts taken from reference TRBV28 and TRBJ1-4, reads DVKVTQSSRYLVKRTGEKVFLECVQDMDHENMFWYRQDPGLGLRLIYFSYDVKMKEKGDIPEGYSVSREKKERFSLILESASTNQTSMYLCASSLSGNEKLFFGSGTQLSVL.

This clone has a single count. V gene TRBV5-1 combines with J gene TRBJ2-5, with D possibly matching TRBD2 (5 bases). Per germline, CDR1 SGHRS and CDR2 YFSETQ. The CDR3 runs 14 residues. Trimming removed 4 bases from V and 3 bases from J, with 13 bases in between. The CDR3 here is CASSPDGREETQYF. The DNA for the CDR3 is TGCGCCAGCAGCCCAGATGGGCGGGAAGAGACCCAGTACTTC.

This clone occurred once. The chain couples TRBV5-1 to TRBJ2-7; 9 bases agree with TRBD1. Germline trimming cut 4 bases from V and 6 bases from J; bases unmatched to any gene: 5. This CDR3 is 13 amino acids long. CDR1 is SGHRS, CDR2 YFSETQ, per germline. The CDR3 reads CASSTSTGGEQYF. CDR3 DNA: TGCGCCAGCAGCACCTCGACAGGGGGCGAGCAGTACTTC. Supplemented by reference TRBV5-1 and TRBJ2-7, the full variable domain reads KAGVTQTPRYLIKTRGQQVTLSCSPISGHRSVSWYQQTPGQGLQFLFEYFSETQRNKGNFPGRFSGRQFSNSRSEMNVSTLELGDSALYLCASSTSTGGEQYFGPGTRLTVT.

V gene TRBV7-8 combines with J gene TRBJ1-5; 11 bases agree with TRBD1. V lost 3 bases and J lost 6; bases outside the gene matches: 4. The germline CDR1 and CDR2 sequences are SGHVS and FQNEAQ. This CDR3 region has 15 residues. This CDR3 reads CASSFGQGAIQPQHF. In DNA, the CDR3 is TGTGCCAGCAGCTTTGGACAGGGGGCAATTCAGCCCCAGCATTTT.

V gene TRBV6-2 or TRBV6-3 combines with J gene TRBJ1-1; D perhaps matches TRBD1 (6 bases). The CDR3 sequence is 14 residues long. CDR1 MNHEY and CDR2 SVGEGT come from the germline V gene. Trimming left V 0 bases short and J 5 bases short, with 10 bases between. Here the CDR3 DNA reads TGTGCCAGCAGTTACTCACAGGGCAGGACTGAAGCTTTCTTT. This sequence encodes CASSYSQGRTEAFF.

This chain connects TRBV10-1 to TRBJ2-7, with D possibly matching TRBD2 (6 bases). The CDR3 is 16 amino acids. Deletions cut 4 bases from V and 3 bases from J, with 19 bases between. Germline V gives CDR1 WNHNN, CDR2 SYGVQD (reference sequence). The CDR3 sequence: CASSVLSGDPIYEQYF. For the CDR3, the DNA is TGCGCCAGCAGTGTATTATCGGGGGATCCCATCTACGAGCAGTACTTC.